This is a list of T cell receptor beta chains from one sample in a study of T cell changes during pregnancy in multiple sclerosis. Produced via immunoSEQ multiplex PCR; TCRdb's table is partial and in-frame only. The sample records some 64,000 clones, roughly nine tenths being singletons. The sequenced sample was peripheral blood, obtained in the first trimester of pregnancy. The origin of the receptors is a female donor in good health, enrolled as a control in a pregnancy study. The CDR3 runs from the conserved cysteine through the conserved F or W. A D gene is named only where the DNA matches it firmly.

>TRBV15|TRBJ2-7|NA
CATSRSPGYEQYF
TGTGCCACCAGCCGGTCCCCCGGCTACGAGCAGTACTTC
>TRBV6-4|TRBJ2-1|NA
CASSEGGSSYNEQFF
TGTGCCAGCAGTGAAGGGGGAAGCTCCTACAATGAGCAGTTCTTC
>TRBV19|TRBJ1-2|NA
CASSIVHRSGNYGYTF
TGTGCCAGTAGTATAGTCCACAGGTCGGGCAACTATGGCTACACCTTC
>TRBV9|TRBJ1-2|NA
CASSVDPTRGYTF
TGTGCCAGCAGCGTAGATCCAACGAGGGGCTACACCTTC
>TRBV6-6|TRBJ2-3|NA
CASSNGGIRTDTQYF
TGTGCCAGCAGTAACGGAGGGATCCGCACAGATACGCAGTATTTT
>TRBV19|TRBJ1-1|NA
CASSILGGLNTEAFF
TGTGCCAGTAGTATTTTGGGGGGACTGAACACTGAAGCTTTCTTT
>TRBV28|TRBJ2-7|TRBD2
CASTLLAGTSGQYF
TGTGCCAGCACACTTCTAGCGGGAACTAGCGGGCAGTACTTC
>TRBV7-8|TRBJ1-2|TRBD1
CASRTGENYGYTF
TGTGCCAGCAGGACAGGGGAAAACTATGGCTACACCTTC
>TRBV7-2|TRBJ2-1|NA
CASSFSVREGEQFF
TGTGCCAGCAGCTTCTCCGTCCGAGAGGGAGAGCAGTTCTTC
>TRBV18|TRBJ2-7|TRBD1
CASSGGTGDKYF
TGTGCCAGCTCCGGGGGGACAGGGGATAAGTACTTC